This T cell receptor (beta chain) was obtained from a study of T cells in localized non-small cell lung cancer. Measured with immunoSEQ multiplex PCR; TCRdb has only the in-frame clones, and not every one. The sample holds 60,000 or so clones, 80% to 90% seen once. About this clone: Its antigen is currently unknown.

Study conclusions and caveats: For the top 100 tumor clones, a median about 57 also appeared in adjacent lung. There was higher T cell clonality in uninvolved adjacent lung than in tumor, and it was highest there. In the blood, greater T cell density corresponded to longer overall survival. It remains possible that heterogeneity exists, since only one tumor region was sequenced.

This CDR3 spans 15 amino acids. V dropped 4 bases and J dropped 5 bases, with 17 bases sitting between them. Germline CDR1 is SQVTM and CDR2 is ANQGSEA. The genes are TRBV29-1 and TRBJ2-2, with a possible D match to TRBD1 (7 bases). The sequencing used PBMCs, collected before any cancer treatment. This TCR derives from a man between 40 and 75 years old with stage II lung adenocarcinoma. In DNA, the CDR3 is TGCAGCGTTGTCAGACAGGGACTCTGGACCGGGGAGCTGTTTTTT. This translates into CSVVRQGLWTGELFF.